This TCR beta chain was captured in a study of blood T cell repertoires in COVID-19. CDR1 and CDR2 from the germline V gene are MDHEN and SYDVKM. Deletions cut 2 bases from V and 6 bases from J, with 17 bases between. This CDR3 comprises 16 residues. Assay used: immunoSEQ multiplex PCR; TCRdb lists only in-frame clones, some missing. Of about 130,000 clones listed, about 88% are singletons. What was sequenced was peripheral blood. The rearrangement joins TRBV28 to TRBJ2-1, with D unresolved. This clonotype was obtained from a woman aged 80 or older with acute or convalescent COVID-19. The CDR3 DNA sequence: TGTGCCAGCAGTTTAGGCCATGGAGCCCGAAGCAATGAGCAGTTCTTC. Translated, it gives CASSLGHGARSNEQFF.